A selection of T cell receptor beta chains follows, all from one sample in a study of cytomegalovirus exposure and HLA in healthy donors. The method was immunoSEQ multiplex PCR; TCRdb's version includes in-frame clones alone and lacks a portion of them. The sample has approximately 76,000 clones; about 80% are singletons. The source material was PBMCs. All receptors come from a man aged 25-40 years in good health and CMV-seronegative. CDR3s include the opening cysteine and the closing phenylalanine or tryptophan. Fields, in order: J gene, D gene, clone size, V gene, CDR3 protein, CDR3 DNA. The D gene is left open where the match is weak. Clone sizes are given selectively: once, few, many, or a class where the clone is expanded.

j_gene: TRBJ1-1
d_gene: -
abundance: -
v_gene: TRBV5-1
CDR3aa: CASSLGSSDRNTEAFF
CDR3nt: TGCGCCAGCAGCTTGGGTTCTTCGGACAGGAACACTGAAGCTTTCTTT

j_gene: TRBJ1-5
d_gene: -
abundance: -
v_gene: TRBV28
CDR3aa: CASRVGARFMYSNQPQHF
CDR3nt: TGTGCCAGCAGGGTGGGAGCGAGGTTCATGTATAGCAATCAGCCCCAGCATTTT

j_gene: TRBJ2-4
d_gene: -
abundance: -
v_gene: TRBV18
CDR3aa: CASSPRAAGKNIQYF
CDR3nt: TGTGCCAGCTCACCCCGGGCCGCGGGCAAAAACATTCAGTACTTC

j_gene: TRBJ2-7
d_gene: -
abundance: -
v_gene: TRBV5-1
CDR3aa: CPSSSLEGRIGEQYF
CDR3nt: TGCCCCAGCAGCTCCCTCGAGGGGAGGATAGGCGAGCAGTACTTC

j_gene: TRBJ1-5
d_gene: -
abundance: -
v_gene: TRBV10-3
CDR3aa: CAIRSAGSNQPQHF
CDR3nt: TGTGCCATCAGAAGTGCGGGAAGCAATCAGCCCCAGCATTTT

j_gene: TRBJ2-6
d_gene: -
abundance: -
v_gene: TRBV7-3
CDR3aa: CASSISSGANVLTF
CDR3nt: TGTGCCAGCAGCATCTCCTCTGGGGCCAACGTCCTGACTTTC

j_gene: TRBJ2-7
d_gene: -
abundance: -
v_gene: TRBV2
CDR3aa: CASSENGGASEQYF
CDR3nt: TGTGCCAGCAGTGAAAATGGGGGGGCGAGCGAGCAGTACTTC

j_gene: TRBJ1-3
d_gene: -
abundance: -
v_gene: TRBV7-8
CDR3aa: CASSLEVAGHSGNTIYF
CDR3nt: TGTGCCAGCAGCTTAGAAGTTGCAGGGCACTCTGGAAACACCATATATTTT

j_gene: TRBJ2-5
d_gene: -
abundance: -
v_gene: TRBV7-2
CDR3aa: CASSLAGRETQYF
CDR3nt: TGTGCCAGCAGCTTAGCGGGGCGGGAGACCCAGTACTTC

j_gene: TRBJ2-7
d_gene: TRBD1
abundance: -
v_gene: TRBV4-3
CDR3aa: CASSPGQGPSYEQYF
CDR3nt: TGCGCCAGCAGCCCGGGACAGGGTCCCTCCTACGAGCAGTACTTC

j_gene: TRBJ2-3
d_gene: TRBD1
abundance: few
v_gene: TRBV6-5
CDR3aa: CASSQKTGGADTQYF
CDR3nt: TGTGCCAGCAGTCAAAAGACAGGGGGCGCAGATACGCAGTATTTT

j_gene: TRBJ2-2
d_gene: -
abundance: -
v_gene: TRBV7-2
CDR3aa: CASSPYTGELFF
CDR3nt: TGTGCCAGCAGCCCATACACCGGGGAGCTGTTTTTT

j_gene: TRBJ2-5
d_gene: TRBD1
abundance: -
v_gene: TRBV6-4
CDR3aa: CASPGTGSRGETQYF
CDR3nt: TGTGCCAGTCCCGGGACAGGGTCACGGGGAGAGACCCAGTACTTC

j_gene: TRBJ2-2
d_gene: -
abundance: -
v_gene: TRBV4-1
CDR3aa: CASSPTGPGELFF
CDR3nt: TGCGCCAGCAGCCCAACAGGGCCCGGGGAGCTGTTTTTT

j_gene: TRBJ2-4
d_gene: TRBD1
abundance: few
v_gene: TRBV2
CDR3aa: CASSAGTGGNIQYF
CDR3nt: TGTGCCAGCAGTGCCGGGACAGGGGGGAACATTCAGTACTTC

j_gene: TRBJ1-4
d_gene: -
abundance: -
v_gene: TRBV9
CDR3aa: CASSVGTRNEKLFF
CDR3nt: TGTGCCAGCAGCGTAGGGACAAGAAATGAAAAACTGTTTTTT

j_gene: TRBJ1-6
d_gene: -
abundance: -
v_gene: TRBV9
CDR3aa: CASSTSTSSPLHF
CDR3nt: TGTGCCAGCAGCACGTCGACTAGTTCACCCCTCCACTTT

j_gene: TRBJ1-2
d_gene: TRBD1
abundance: -
v_gene: TRBV6-6
CDR3aa: CASSYSNGGTGPNTF
CDR3nt: TGTGCCAGCAGTTACTCGAACGGCGGGACAGGCCCAAACACCTTC

j_gene: TRBJ1-1
d_gene: -
abundance: -
v_gene: TRBV6-6
CDR3aa: CASSSGVYTEAFF
CDR3nt: TGTGCCAGCAGTAGCGGGGTGTACACTGAAGCTTTCTTT

j_gene: TRBJ2-3
d_gene: -
abundance: -
v_gene: TRBV7-2
CDR3aa: CASSLVRSTDTQYF
CDR3nt: TGTGCCAGCAGCTTGGTGCGGAGCACAGATACGCAGTATTTT

j_gene: TRBJ2-1
d_gene: TRBD1
abundance: once
v_gene: TRBV5-4
CDR3aa: CASSSYRQGGEQFF
CDR3nt: TGTGCCAGCAGCTCCTACCGACAGGGGGGTGAGCAGTTCTTC

j_gene: TRBJ2-5
d_gene: TRBD2
abundance: -
v_gene: TRBV7-9
CDR3aa: CASSLLRGEETQYF
CDR3nt: TGTGCCAGCAGTCTTCTCCGGGGGGAAGAGACCCAGTACTTC

j_gene: TRBJ1-4
d_gene: -
abundance: -
v_gene: TRBV5-4
CDR3aa: CASSFPPNEKLFF
CDR3nt: TGTGCCAGCAGCTTCCCTCCTAATGAAAAACTGTTTTTT

j_gene: TRBJ2-1
d_gene: TRBD2
abundance: -
v_gene: TRBV30
CDR3aa: CAWRGLAYNEQFF
CDR3nt: TGTGCCTGGAGGGGACTAGCGTACAATGAGCAGTTCTTC

j_gene: TRBJ1-1
d_gene: -
abundance: once
v_gene: TRBV14
CDR3aa: CASSGFMNTEAFF
CDR3nt: TGTGCCAGCAGCGGCTTTATGAACACTGAAGCTTTCTTT

j_gene: TRBJ2-7
d_gene: TRBD1
abundance: -
v_gene: TRBV5-6
CDR3aa: CASSLPDRSSYEQYF
CDR3nt: TGTGCCAGCAGCTTACCGGACAGGAGCTCCTACGAGCAGTACTTC

j_gene: TRBJ2-1
d_gene: TRBD2
abundance: few
v_gene: TRBV5-4
CDR3aa: CASSLDRGGYNEQFF
CDR3nt: TGTGCCAGCAGCTTGGATCGGGGGGGGTACAATGAGCAGTTCTTC

j_gene: TRBJ2-5
d_gene: -
abundance: -
v_gene: TRBV9
CDR3aa: CASSALGRGDQETQYF
CDR3nt: TGTGCCAGCAGCGCCTTAGGGAGGGGGGACCAAGAGACCCAGTACTTC

j_gene: TRBJ2-1
d_gene: TRBD2
abundance: -
v_gene: TRBV12-5
CDR3aa: CASGPGGTYNEQFF
CDR3nt: TGTGCTAGTGGTCCGGGGGGAACCTACAATGAGCAGTTCTTC

j_gene: TRBJ2-5
d_gene: TRBD1
abundance: once
v_gene: TRBV19
CDR3aa: CATGQGRETQYF
CDR3nt: TGTGCCACCGGACAGGGGAGAGAGACCCAGTACTTC

j_gene: TRBJ1-2
d_gene: TRBD1
abundance: -
v_gene: TRBV9
CDR3aa: CASSVGEGAVGYTF
CDR3nt: TGTGCCAGCAGCGTAGGAGAGGGGGCCGTTGGCTACACCTTC

j_gene: TRBJ1-2
d_gene: -
abundance: -
v_gene: TRBV5-4
CDR3aa: CASSRDFRGNGYTF
CDR3nt: TGTGCCAGCAGTAGGGACTTCCGGGGGAATGGCTACACCTTC

j_gene: TRBJ2-1
d_gene: -
abundance: -
v_gene: TRBV7-9
CDR3aa: CASSLAGVSYNEQFF
CDR3nt: TGTGCCAGCAGCTTAGCGGGAGTCTCCTACAATGAGCAGTTCTTC

j_gene: TRBJ1-5
d_gene: -
abundance: -
v_gene: TRBV19
CDR3aa: CASSPQISNQPQHF
CDR3nt: TGTGCCAGTAGTCCGCAGATTAGCAATCAGCCCCAGCATTTT

j_gene: TRBJ2-4
d_gene: TRBD1
abundance: -
v_gene: TRBV28
CDR3aa: CASRGQGGIKNIQYF
CDR3nt: TGTGCCAGCAGGGGACAGGGGGGAATAAAAAACATTCAGTACTTC

j_gene: TRBJ2-7
d_gene: -
abundance: -
v_gene: TRBV5-6
CDR3aa: CASSLVAAYEQYF
CDR3nt: TGTGCCAGCAGCTTGGTAGCAGCCTACGAGCAGTACTTC

j_gene: TRBJ1-2
d_gene: -
abundance: once
v_gene: TRBV15
CDR3aa: CATSRDQVRFSNGYTF
CDR3nt: TGTGCCACCAGCAGAGATCAGGTCCGATTCTCGAATGGCTACACCTTC

j_gene: TRBJ2-5
d_gene: -
abundance: -
v_gene: TRBV25-1
CDR3aa: CASSESRYRGRPQETQYF
CDR3nt: TGTGCCAGCAGTGAATCCAGATACAGAGGGAGGCCACAAGAGACCCAGTACTTC

j_gene: TRBJ2-2
d_gene: -
abundance: -
v_gene: TRBV18
CDR3aa: CASSPRESNTGELFF
CDR3nt: TGTGCCAGCTCACCAAGGGAGAGCAACACCGGGGAGCTGTTTTTT

j_gene: TRBJ2-6
d_gene: -
abundance: -
v_gene: TRBV10-3
CDR3aa: CAISERGGVTGANVLTF
CDR3nt: TGTGCCATCAGTGAAAGAGGGGGGGTTACTGGGGCCAACGTCCTGACTTTC

j_gene: TRBJ2-3
d_gene: TRBD2
abundance: -
v_gene: TRBV5-4
CDR3aa: CASSSGGAADTQYF
CDR3nt: TGTGCCAGCAGTTCCGGGGGGGCGGCAGATACGCAGTATTTT

j_gene: TRBJ2-4
d_gene: TRBD1
abundance: -
v_gene: TRBV29-1
CDR3aa: CSVEGAAKNIQYF
CDR3nt: TGCAGCGTCGAGGGGGCGGCCAAAAACATTCAGTACTTC

j_gene: TRBJ2-3
d_gene: -
abundance: few
v_gene: TRBV7-9
CDR3aa: CSSSSTADTQYF
CDR3nt: TGTTCCAGCAGCTCTACGGCAGATACGCAGTATTTT

j_gene: TRBJ1-1
d_gene: -
abundance: -
v_gene: TRBV6-6
CDR3aa: CASSTGTNTEAFF
CDR3nt: TGTGCCAGCAGTACAGGGACGAACACTGAAGCTTTCTTT

j_gene: TRBJ1-5
d_gene: TRBD1
abundance: -
v_gene: TRBV5-4
CDR3aa: CASSVQGGGQPQHF
CDR3nt: TGTGCCAGCAGCGTACAGGGGGGCGGTCAGCCCCAGCATTTT

j_gene: TRBJ1-3
d_gene: TRBD1
abundance: -
v_gene: TRBV7-9
CDR3aa: CASSLGQGNTIYF
CDR3nt: TGTGCCAGCAGCCTCGGACAGGGGAACACCATATATTTT

j_gene: TRBJ1-1
d_gene: TRBD1
abundance: -
v_gene: TRBV7-8
CDR3aa: CATLPGQGNTEAFF
CDR3nt: TGTGCCACTCTACCGGGACAGGGAAACACTGAAGCTTTCTTT

j_gene: TRBJ1-5
d_gene: TRBD1
abundance: few
v_gene: TRBV5-6
CDR3aa: CASSLAGQDSYQPQHF
CDR3nt: TGTGCCAGCAGCTTGGCCGGACAGGATTCTTATCAGCCCCAGCATTTT

j_gene: TRBJ1-4
d_gene: TRBD1
abundance: -
v_gene: TRBV7-9
CDR3aa: CASSYTGGGEKLFF
CDR3nt: TGTGCCAGCAGCTATACAGGGGGCGGTGAAAAACTGTTTTTT

j_gene: TRBJ2-1
d_gene: -
abundance: -
v_gene: TRBV5-8
CDR3aa: CASARIEDSPFF
CDR3nt: TGTGCCTCAGCGAGGATTGAGGACAGTCCGTTCTTC

j_gene: TRBJ2-7
d_gene: TRBD1
abundance: -
v_gene: TRBV7-6
CDR3aa: CASSPDRVEQYF
CDR3nt: TGTGCCAGCAGCCCGGACAGGGTCGAGCAGTACTTC

j_gene: TRBJ2-7
d_gene: TRBD1
abundance: few
v_gene: TRBV5-4
CDR3aa: CASSSGQARGAYEQYF
CDR3nt: TGTGCCAGCAGCTCGGGACAGGCCAGGGGCGCCTACGAGCAGTACTTC

j_gene: TRBJ2-1
d_gene: TRBD2
abundance: few
v_gene: TRBV30
CDR3aa: CAWSVLGLAGGRSYNEQFF
CDR3nt: TGTGCCTGGAGTGTACTCGGACTAGCGGGAGGCCGCTCCTACAATGAGCAGTTCTTC

j_gene: TRBJ1-2
d_gene: -
abundance: few
v_gene: TRBV5-6
CDR3aa: CASSFPGRDGYTF
CDR3nt: TGTGCCAGCAGCTTCCCAGGGCGAGATGGCTACACCTTC

j_gene: TRBJ2-4
d_gene: -
abundance: -
v_gene: TRBV28
CDR3aa: CASSFQGLAKNIQYF
CDR3nt: TGTGCCAGCAGTTTCCAGGGTTTGGCCAAAAACATTCAGTACTTC

j_gene: TRBJ2-1
d_gene: TRBD2
abundance: -
v_gene: TRBV27
CDR3aa: CASSSGLAGNEQFF
CDR3nt: TGTGCCAGCAGTTCGGGACTAGCTGGCAATGAGCAGTTCTTC

j_gene: TRBJ1-2
d_gene: -
abundance: few
v_gene: TRBV11-2
CDR3aa: CASSRDTQFYGYTF
CDR3nt: TGTGCCAGCAGCCGGGACACCCAATTCTATGGCTACACCTTC

j_gene: TRBJ2-2
d_gene: -
abundance: once
v_gene: TRBV9
CDR3aa: CASSVGQVGELFF
CDR3nt: TGTGCCAGCAGCGTTGGACAAGTCGGGGAGCTGTTTTTT

j_gene: TRBJ2-3
d_gene: -
abundance: -
v_gene: TRBV4-1
CDR3aa: CASSQVRLASDTQYF
CDR3nt: TGCGCCAGCAGCCAAGTCCGGCTAGCGTCAGATACGCAGTATTTT

j_gene: TRBJ2-7
d_gene: -
abundance: once
v_gene: TRBV27
CDR3aa: CASSLASRGRVPYEQYF
CDR3nt: TGTGCCAGCAGTTTGGCTAGTAGGGGCAGGGTCCCCTACGAGCAGTACTTC